The 27 T cell receptor beta chains below all came from one sample that was sequenced in a study of blood T cell repertoires in COVID-19. The method was immunoSEQ multiplex PCR; TCRdb's version includes in-frame clones alone and lacks a portion of them. The repertoire consists of some 140,000 clones, with 65% to 80% occurring once and the leading ten covering less than 4.5%. The sample consisted of peripheral blood. The receptors come from a man aged 55 to 70 with acute or convalescent COVID-19.

The chain is built from TRBV19 and TRBJ1-5, with a possible D match to TRBD1 (5 bases). V shed 10 bases and J shed 6 bases, with 16 bases lying between them. Germline V gene data show CDR1 as LNHDA and CDR2 as SQIVND (reference sequence). This CDR3 contains 13 residues. Here the CDR3 DNA reads TGTGCCACGGGGGGGGTGCTCGTTCAGCCCCAGCATTTT. Translated: CATGGVLVQPQHF.

The V gene is TRBV6-5, the J gene TRBJ2-2; no reliable D call. V was shortened by 7 bases and J by 4 bases, with 10 bases between the two germline ends. Germline CDR1 and CDR2: MNHEY and SVGAGI. The length of the CDR3 is 13 residues. CDR3 in DNA: TGTGCCAGCACAAGGAGTGGCACCGGGGAGCTGTTTTTT. Translation gives CASTRSGTGELFF.

The chain links TRBV18 to TRBJ2-7; a possible D gene is TRBD1 (6 bases). Germline V gives CDR1 KGHSH, CDR2 LQKENI. This CDR3 is built from 14 residues. Trimming took off 4 bases at V and 2 bases at J, with 12 bases between the two ends. Here the CDR3 DNA reads TGTGCCAGCTCACAACGGGACACAACCTACGAGCAGTACTTC. Protein: CASSQRDTTYEQYF.

V is TRBV11-3 and J is TRBJ2-1, with 7 nucleotides matching TRBD2. Losses at the gene ends were 5 bases for V and 13 bases for J; bases not matched to a gene: 11. Germline-derived CDR1 and CDR2 are SGHNT and YENEEA. The CDR3 sequence is 13 residues long. The CDR3 sequence is CASSMAPREGQFF. In nucleotides, the CDR3 is TGTGCCAGCAGCATGGCCCCCAGGGAGGGCCAGTTCTTC.

The chain recombines TRBV19 with TRBJ1-2, with D tentatively TRBD1 (5 bases). Germline-derived CDR1 and CDR2 are LNHDA and SQIVND (reference sequence). Between the trimmed V and J ends, which lost 6 bases and 2 bases, there was a span of 16 bases. This CDR3 has 15 amino acids. CDR3 coding DNA: TGTGCCAGTAGGAGCAGGCAGGGCCCCAACTATGGCTACACCTTC. It encodes CASRSRQGPNYGYTF.

This CDR3 reads CASTRGLALTGELFF. The CDR3 DNA reads as TGTGCCAGTACCAGGGGACTAGCCCTCACCGGGGAGCTGTTTTTT. V gene TRBV19 combines with J gene TRBJ2-2, with 9 bases that match TRBD2. Germline loops: CDR1 LNHDA, CDR2 SQIVND (reference sequence). The CDR3 runs 15 residues. Trimming at V came to 7 bases and at J to 4 bases, leaving 7 bases not matched to a gene.

This clone was recorded at least ten times. This sequence joins TRBV5-1 and TRBJ1-2; no definite D call. CDR1 and CDR2 from the germline V gene are SGHRS and YFSETQ. Trimming removed 9 bases from V and 6 bases from J, with 24 bases in between. This CDR3 is built from 15 residues. CDR3 sequence reads: CAISPPLEGEDGYTF. In DNA, the CDR3 is TGCGCCATCTCACCACCCTTGGAGGGAGAGGATGGCTACACCTTC.

V and J are TRBV5-1 and TRBJ2-3, with D possibly matching TRBD2 (5 bases). Germline V CDR1 and CDR2: SGHRS, YFSETQ. The CDR3 totals 14 residues. V shed 0 bases and J shed 0 bases, with 5 bases lying between them. CDR3 sequence: CASSLGLSTDTQYF. The CDR3 DNA reads TGCGCCAGCAGCTTGGGACTAAGCACAGATACGCAGTATTTT.

The chain has TRBV24-1 and TRBJ2-1; TRBD2 agrees at 9 bases. Germline CDR1 and CDR2: KGHDR and SFDVKD. The CDR3 covers 16 residues. The V segment lost 3 bases and the J segment 0 bases; nucleotides outside the gene matches: 2. The CDR3 loop is CATSDLSGSSYNEQFF. The CDR3 region has the DNA TGTGCCACCAGTGATCTTAGCGGGAGCTCCTACAATGAGCAGTTCTTC.

The chain has TRBV7-9 and TRBJ2-2; possibly TRBD2 for D (6 bases). V was pared by 2 bases and J by 3 bases, with 7 bases between. Germline V gene sequence: CDR1 SEHNR, CDR2 FQNEAQ (reference sequence). The CDR3 covers 14 residues. The chain's CDR3 is CASSLTGDTGELFF. The CDR3 region has the DNA TGTGCCAGCAGCTTAACGGGGGACACCGGGGAGCTGTTTTTT.

The chain joins TRBV3-1 (or the pseudogene TRBV3-2) to TRBJ1-2; no clear D. The ends were cut back, 3 bases at V and 2 bases at J, with 10 bases in the middle. CDR1 and CDR2 (germline): LGHDT, YNNKEL (reference sequence). The CDR3 totals 14 residues. CDR3 loop: CASSHPGTNYGYTF. Here the CDR3 DNA reads TGTGCCAGCAGCCATCCGGGAACCAACTATGGCTACACCTTC.

The rearrangement uses TRBV19 and TRBJ1-5; D is uncertain. The CDR3 consists of 14 residues. The germline V and J ends were trimmed by 5 bases and 1 base, with 9 bases remaining between them. CDR1 is LNHDA, CDR2 SQIVND, per germline (reference sequence). In DNA form, the CDR3 reads TGTGCCAGTAGTCCATCCCGGAGCAATCAGCCCCAGCATTTT. This encodes CASSPSRSNQPQHF.

The chain links TRBV7-6 to TRBJ2-1, with TRBD2 matching 10 bases. The CDR3 is made up of 16 amino acids. Unmatched junction bases numbered 7, after V lost 4 bases and J lost 4 bases. Germline CDR1 reads SGHVS; CDR2 reads FNYEAQ. The CDR3 DNA reads TGTGCCAGCAGCTCTTCACTAGCGGGGTTGTACAATGAGCAGTTCTTC. This translates into CASSSSLAGLYNEQFF.

With regard to this clone: The junction differs from germline at one of its ends, possibly a read error. The rearrangement uses TRBV27 and TRBJ2-1, with D tentatively TRBD2 (6 bases). The CDR3 has 14 residues. Germline CDR1 is MNHEY and CDR2 is SMNVEV (reference sequence). Written as DNA, the CDR3 is TGTGCCAGCAGTTTACGGGACTCCCACAATGAGCAGTTCTTC. Translated: CASSLRDSHNEQFF.

This chain connects TRBV28 to TRBJ2-6, with D maybe TRBD2 (5 bases). V lost 6 bases and J lost 0, with 9 bases in between. Germline loops: CDR1 MDHEN, CDR2 SYDVKM. The CDR3 sequence is 15 residues long. Here the CDR3 reads CASRRLSSGANVLTF. The DNA of the CDR3 is TGTGCCAGCAGAAGACTAAGCTCTGGGGCCAACGTCCTGACTTTC.

This chain uses TRBV19 with TRBJ2-3, with 12 nucleotides matching TRBD2. The germline gives CDR1 LNHDA, CDR2 SQIVND (reference sequence). The CDR3 loop spans 17 amino acids. Trimming took 3 bases from V and 1 from J; bases not matched to a gene: 5. The CDR3 bases are TGTGCCAGTAGTATTCCGTCTAGCGGGAGGGGCACAGATACGCAGTATTTT. Translating gives CASSIPSSGRGTDTQYF.

The chain joins TRBV11-2 to TRBJ1-1, with D tentatively TRBD1 (5 bases). V was cut by 4 bases and J by 0 bases, with 15 bases left in between. Germline V gives CDR1 SGHAT, CDR2 FQNNGV. The CDR3 is 16 amino acids. The chain's CDR3 is CASSSPGPTVNTEAFF. In DNA, the CDR3 is TGTGCCAGCAGCTCCCCAGGGCCGACAGTGAACACTGAAGCTTTCTTT.

The chain joins TRBV9 to TRBJ1-5; D unclear. Trimming took 2 bases from V and 10 from J, leaving 13 bases between them. Germline CDR1 reads SGDLS; CDR2 reads YYNGEE. This CDR3 has 13 residues. CDR3 loop: CASSVYGAGPQHF. CDR3 sequence (DNA): TGTGCCAGCAGCGTTTACGGAGCGGGACCCCAGCATTTT.

This clone came up a few times. V gene TRBV7-6 combines with J gene TRBJ2-2; TRBD1 might be the D (5 bases). Deletions cut 4 bases from V and 5 bases from J, with 11 bases between. The germline gives CDR1 SGHVS, CDR2 FNYEAQ. CDR3 length equals 14 residues. As DNA, the CDR3 is TGTGCCAGCAGCTACGATGGGGCGACCGGGGAGCTGTTTTTT. Encoded protein: CASSYDGATGELFF.

The genes are TRBV13 and TRBJ2-5, with D tentatively TRBD1 (5 bases). Germline assignment: CDR1 PRHDT and CDR2 FYEKMQ (reference sequence). The CDR3 is made up of 15 amino acids. With 4 bases removed from V and 3 bases from J, the gap between germline ends came to 15 bases. The CDR3 coding sequence is TGTGCCAGCAGCTCCCACCGCGGACACAAAGAGACCCAGTACTTC. Translation: CASSSHRGHKETQYF.

V and J are TRBV6-1 and TRBJ2-7; D uncertain. The CDR3 has 13 residues. Germline lookup yields CDR1 MNHNS and CDR2 SASEGT. V dropped 6 bases and J dropped 0 bases, with 9 bases sitting between them. The CDR3 DNA reads TGTGCCAGCAGCCTTCCCAGCTCCTACGAGCAGTACTTC. The encoded protein is CASSLPSSYEQYF.

This clone occurred a few times. The V gene is TRBV19, the J gene TRBJ2-3; 7 bases fit TRBD2. This CDR3 is 16 amino acids long. Unmatched junction bases numbered 16, after V lost 9 bases and J lost 4 bases. Germline loops: CDR1 LNHDA, CDR2 SQIVND (reference sequence). CDR3 loop: CASQYSWGGPPDTQYF. The CDR3 DNA follows: TGTGCCAGCCAGTATAGTTGGGGGGGACCCCCAGATACGCAGTATTTT.

The chain uses TRBV6-5 and TRBJ1-1; TRBD1 is a possible D gene (6 bases). Trimming shortened V by 2 bases and J by 6 bases, and 13 bases separated the two germline ends. In germline, CDR1 is MNHEY, CDR2 SVGAGI. The length of the CDR3 is 14 residues. The CDR3 nucleotides are TGTGCCAGCAGTTACCCAGAGGACAGCGCTGAAGCTTTCTTT. This encodes CASSYPEDSAEAFF.

The rearrangement uses TRBV12-3 or TRBV12-4 and TRBJ1-4; D is possibly TRBD1 (5 bases). Deletions cut 3 bases from V and 8 bases from J, with 7 bases between. The CDR3 extends over 12 amino acids. The DNA for the CDR3 is TGTGCCAGCAGTTTCCAGGGAGAAAAACTGTTTTTT. This codes for CASSFQGEKLFF.

V and J are TRBV18 and TRBJ2-1; 7 nucleotides align to TRBD2. The CDR3 contains 17 residues. V shed 5 bases and J 6 bases; nucleotides not matched to a gene: 16. Germline values: CDR1 KGHSH, CDR2 LQKENI. DNA for the CDR3: TGTGCCAGCTCATCAGAGTCCGGACTAGGGTTTATCAATGAGCAGTTCTTC. This translates into CASSSESGLGFINEQFF.

The chain couples TRBV4-1 to TRBJ1-1, with a tentative D call TRBD1 (6 bases). Germline V gives CDR1 MGHRA, CDR2 YSYEKL. Between the trimmed V and J ends, which lost 4 bases and 10 bases, there was a span of 19 bases. The CDR3 is 14 residues long. The CDR3 reads CASSRGPNRDGAFF. DNA of the CDR3: TGCGCCAGCAGCCGGGGGCCAAACAGGGACGGAGCTTTCTTT.

The V gene is TRBV9, the J gene TRBJ2-5; 7 bases map to TRBD2. The CDR3 extends over 14 amino acids. J was trimmed by 3 bases and V by 4 bases; bases with no gene match: 6. Germline V CDR1 and CDR2: SGDLS, YYNGEE. CDR3 nucleotide sequence: TGTGCCAGCAGCTTTGGGGGAGGGGAAGAGACCCAGTACTTC. As protein: CASSFGGGEETQYF.